The 10 T cell receptor beta chains below come from one sample, sequenced in a study of blood T cell repertoires in COVID-19. Method: immunoSEQ multiplex PCR; TCRdb's copy keeps in-frame clones and lacks some. Of 200,000 to 300,000 clones listed, around 85% are singletons. The sample consisted of PBMCs or T cells enriched from blood (not recorded which). All receptors derive from a woman between 40 and 55 years old with acute COVID-19.

The V call is TRBV9, the J call TRBJ2-3; 11 bases are a match to TRBD1. CDR3 length: 13 residues. The J segment lost 4 bases and the V segment lost 7 bases, leaving 2 bases of the junction unmatched. CDR1 and CDR2 from the germline V gene are SGDLS and YYNGEE. The CDR3 loop is CASGQGAADTQYF. The CDR3 DNA is TGTGCCAGCGGACAGGGGGCCGCAGATACGCAGTATTTT.

The rearrangement links TRBV19 to TRBJ2-2; TRBD2 is a possible D gene (6 bases). The CDR3 spans 16 residues. CDR1 and CDR2 (germline): LNHDA, SQIVND (reference sequence). With 3 bases removed from V and 0 bases from J, the gap between germline ends came to 11 bases. The CDR3, as DNA: TGTGCCAGTAGTATTTTGGCTAGCGCGAACACCGGGGAGCTGTTTTTT. It is translated as CASSILASANTGELFF.

Only one count was recorded for this clone. The chain joins TRBV3-1 (or the pseudogene TRBV3-2) to TRBJ1-1, with D unclear. The CDR3 runs to 15 residues. Trimming left V 6 bases short and J 0 bases short, with 14 bases between. Germline V gene sequence: CDR1 LGHDT, CDR2 YNNKEL (reference sequence). As DNA, the CDR3 is TGTGCCAGCAGGAGCGGGAGAGCCATGAACACTGAAGCTTTCTTT. Residues: CASRSGRAMNTEAFF.

The chain employs TRBV6-1 and TRBJ2-1, with 13 bases fitting TRBD2. Trimming cost V 4 bases and J 8 bases; bases outside gene matches: 11. Germline V gene data show CDR1 as MNHNS and CDR2 as SASEGT. There are 17 residues in the CDR3. CDR3 DNA sequence: TGTGCCAGCAGTGCCTACACCACTAGCGGGAGGGGAGATGAGCAGTTCTTC. Translation gives CASSAYTTSGRGDEQFF.

The V gene is TRBV11-3, the J gene TRBJ2-7, with 7 bases identical to TRBD1. This CDR3 comprises 13 residues. The germline gives CDR1 SGHNT, CDR2 YENEEA. The J segment lost 11 bases and the V segment lost 0 bases, leaving 7 bases of the junction unmatched. The DNA for the CDR3 is TGTGCCAGCAGCTTAGATCTTGGTACAGGGGAGTACTTC. Its translation: CASSLDLGTGEYF.

The J gene is TRBJ1-1, the V gene TRBV18, with TRBD1 matching 9 bases. The CDR3 is made up of 13 amino acids. Germline CDR1 is KGHSH and CDR2 is LQKENI. Trimming removed 6 bases from V and 1 base from J; junction bases left unmatched: 0. DNA for the CDR3: TGTGCCAGCTCGGACAGGGGGAACACTGAAGCTTTCTTT. Translation gives CASSDRGNTEAFF.

This clone was found once. The chain combines TRBV4-1 with TRBJ2-7; D perhaps matches TRBD2 (5 bases). V lost 5 bases, J lost 0 bases, and 14 bases lay in between. There are 15 residues in the CDR3. CDR1 MGHRA and CDR2 YSYEKL come from the germline V gene. Here the CDR3 DNA reads TGCGCCAGCAGCAGCGGTGAACAGACCTCCTACGAGCAGTACTTC. Residues: CASSSGEQTSYEQYF.

This clone was detected once. J is TRBJ2-5 and V is TRBV3-1 (or the pseudogene TRBV3-2); D remains unclear. Germline V CDR1 and CDR2: LGHDT, YNNKEL (reference sequence). V was pared by 0 bases and J by 0 bases, with 8 bases between. The CDR3 length is 15 residues. The CDR3 DNA follows: TGTGCCAGCAGCCAAGATCCCACAAACCAAGAGACCCAGTACTTC. This gives the protein CASSQDPTNQETQYF.

This chain connects TRBV5-6 to TRBJ2-1; TRBD2 matches at 8 bases. The CDR3 totals 15 residues. With 4 bases clipped from V and 6 bases from J, the junction kept 9 bases outside the gene matches. The V gene's germline CDR1 is SGHDT and CDR2 YYEEEE. The CDR3 protein is CASSPGGVARNEQFF. In nucleotides, the CDR3 is TGTGCCAGCAGCCCGGGGGGGGTTGCACGCAATGAGCAGTTCTTC. Full variable domain (outside the CDR3, taken from reference TRBV5-6 and TRBJ2-1): DAGVTQSPTHLIKTRGQQVTLRCSPKSGHDTVSWYQQALGQGPQFIFQYYEEEERQRGNFPDRFSGHQFPNYSSELNVNALLLGDSALYLCASSPGGVARNEQFFGPGTRLTVL.

The chain links TRBV4-1 to TRBJ2-3; 14 bases are a match to TRBD2. Looked up from germline, CDR1 is MGHRA and CDR2 is YSYEKL. The CDR3 has 17 residues. Germline trimming cut 0 bases from V and 3 bases from J; bases unmatched to any gene: 2. The CDR3 is CASSQEGLAGGTDTQYF. The CDR3 DNA reads as TGCGCCAGCAGCCAAGAAGGACTAGCGGGAGGTACAGATACGCAGTATTTT.